This entry lists 17 T cell receptor beta chains sequenced from one sample in a study of persistence of HIV-infected CD4 T cells. Sequencing used immunoSEQ version 4 in survey mode. Produced via immunoSEQ multiplex PCR; TCRdb's table is partial and in-frame only. Counted here are about 5,300 clones, approximately 63% occurring once; the ten biggest clones make up roughly 40%. The stimulus was lysate of CMV-infected fibroblasts, roughly 10 ug/mL. Sorting selected CD4+ T cells upregulating both CD40 ligand and CD69. No antigen has been assigned to these receptors. The input for sequencing was CD4+ T cells sorted from PBMCs after approximately 20-hour stimulation, taken from a patient who received antiretroviral therapy. Receptors originate from an adult man with HIV who was CMV-seropositive.

V and J are TRBV7-8 and TRBJ2-1; D call uncertain. Trimming stripped 1 base from V and 8 bases from J, with 6 bases between. The CDR3 is made up of 12 amino acids. Germline CDR1 reads SGHVS; CDR2 reads FQNEAQ. CDR3 DNA: TGTGCCAGCAGCTTAGTGGCTGATGAGCAGTTCTTC. Its translation is CASSLVADEQFF.

The gene calls are TRBV30 and TRBJ2-1; D may be TRBD1 or TRBD2 (5 bases each). Germline assignment: CDR1 GTSNPN and CDR2 SVGIG (reference sequence). Between the trimmed V and J ends, which lost 0 bases and 6 bases, there was a span of 12 bases. This CDR3 region has 14 residues. CDR3 nucleotides: TGTGCCTGGAGTGTTGGAGAGGGGATCAATGAGCAGTTCTTC. It is translated as CAWSVGEGINEQFF.

The chain carries TRBV7-9 and TRBJ2-7, with D unclear. Germline V gives CDR1 SEHNR, CDR2 FQNEAQ (reference sequence). This CDR3 region has 11 residues. Trimming took off 2 bases at V and 5 bases at J, with 4 bases between the two ends. The CDR3 DNA reads TGTGCCAGCAGCTTAAATCACGAGCAGTACTTC. Amino acids: CASSLNHEQYF.

The CDR3 sequence: CASSFPDRPSYGYTF. CDR3 in DNA: TGTGCCAGCAGCTTTCCCGACAGACCCTCTTATGGCTACACCTTC. This chain connects TRBV5-4 to TRBJ1-2; tentative D call: TRBD1 (5 bases). The CDR3 contains 15 residues. Germline CDR1 and CDR2: SGHNT and YYREEE (reference sequence). Trimming cost V 2 bases and J 5 bases, with 16 bases left between them.

The chain employs TRBV7-2 and TRBJ2-5, with D perhaps assigned TRBD1 or TRBD2 (7 bases each). Deletions cut 3 bases from V and 5 bases from J, with 16 bases between. This CDR3 region has 15 residues. CDR1 is SGHTA, CDR2 FQGNSA, per germline. The CDR3 DNA reads TGTGCCAGCAGCTTCAACTCGGGGGGACAGGAGACCCAGTACTTC. It translates to CASSFNSGGQETQYF.

This clone is medium-sized (0.01 to 0.1%) by share. The chain links TRBV5-6 to TRBJ2-7; the match to TRBD2 covers 11 bases. CDR1 and CDR2 from the germline V gene are SGHDT and YYEEEE. V dropped 5 bases and J dropped 6; count of bases not matched to a gene: 16. The CDR3 is 17 amino acids. The chain's CDR3 is CASSYLSLAGEGSEQYF. CDR3 nucleotides: TGTGCCAGCAGTTACCTATCACTAGCGGGGGAGGGGTCCGAGCAGTACTTC. Drawing the rest from reference TRBV5-6 and TRBJ2-7, the complete variable domain is DAGVTQSPTHLIKTRGQQVTLRCSPKSGHDTVSWYQQALGQGPQFIFQYYEEEERQRGNFPDRFSGHQFPNYSSELNVNALLLGDSALYLCASSYLSLAGEGSEQYFGPGTRLTVT.

This clone turned up a few times. This chain connects TRBV5-1 to TRBJ2-1; 9 nucleotides match TRBD2. Germline values: CDR1 SGHRS, CDR2 YFSETQ. The CDR3 extends over 16 amino acids. The trim removed 2 bases at V and 3 bases at J, leaving 6 bases unmatched. The CDR3 is CASSLRASGVYNEQFF. The CDR3, as DNA: TGCGCCAGCAGCTTAAGGGCTAGCGGGGTCTACAATGAGCAGTTCTTC.

The V gene is TRBV6-5, the J gene TRBJ1-4, with 8 bases fitting TRBD1. The V segment lost 7 bases and the J segment 2 bases; nucleotides outside the gene matches: 6. Per germline, CDR1 MNHEY and CDR2 SVGAGI. There are 15 residues in the CDR3. CDR3 in amino acids: CASTGGAGTNEKLFF. The CDR3 DNA is TGTGCCAGCACAGGGGGCGCGGGCACTAATGAAAAACTGTTTTTT.

The V call is TRBV6-5, the J call TRBJ2-2; D might be TRBD1 (6 bases). Germline CDR1 is MNHEY and CDR2 is SVGAGI. The CDR3 has 16 residues. Between the trimmed V and J ends, which lost 0 bases and 5 bases, there was a span of 13 bases. The CDR3 DNA reads as TGTGCCAGCAGTTACTCCAGGGGCCGAGGGACCGGGGAGCTGTTTTTT. It encodes CASSYSRGRGTGELFF.

This clone appeared a few times. This sequence joins TRBV20-1 and TRBJ1-1; D call uncertain. The CDR3 loop spans 10 amino acids. From germline, CDR1 is DFQATT and CDR2 SNEGSKA (reference sequence). V lost 3 bases and J lost 7, with 6 bases in between. The CDR3 region is CSASPREAFF. The DNA of the CDR3 is TGCAGTGCTAGTCCGCGTGAAGCTTTCTTT.

The genes are TRBV7-2 and TRBJ2-3, with 8 nucleotides matching TRBD2. After removal of 1 base from V and 9 bases from J, the junction contained 9 bases not matched to a gene. The CDR3 is 15 amino acids. The germline V gene encodes CDR1 SGHTA and CDR2 FQGNSA. The CDR3, as DNA: TGTGCCAGCAGCTTAGAAGCGGGGGCCGCCACAACGCAGTATTTT. Protein: CASSLEAGAATTQYF. Together with reference TRBV7-2 and TRBJ2-3, the CDR3 gives the full variable domain: GAGVSQSPSNKVTEKGKDVELRCDPISGHTALYWYRQSLGQGLEFLIYFQGNSAPDKSGLPSDRFSAERTGGSVSTLTIQRTQQEDSAVYLCASSLEAGAATTQYFGPGTRLTVL.

This clone was picked up a small number of times. The V and J genes are TRBV29-1 and TRBJ2-5; D is undetermined. This CDR3 comprises 12 residues. Trimming removed 5 bases from V and 1 base from J, with 8 bases in between. Germline-derived CDR1 and CDR2 are SQVTM and ANQGSEA. CDR3 region: CSVRATQETQYF. The CDR3, as DNA: TGCAGCGTTCGGGCTACCCAAGAGACCCAGTACTTC. The full variable domain, with the rest looked up from reference TRBV29-1 and TRBJ2-5, is SAVISQKPSRDICQRGTSLTIQCQVDSQVTMMFWYRQQPGQSLTLIATANQGSEATYESGFVIDKFPISRPNLTFSTLTVSNMSPEDSSIYLCSVRATQETQYFGPGTRLLVL.

In nucleotides, the CDR3 is TGTGCCAGCAGCATACTATCGGAGACCCAGTACTTC. This codes for CASSILSETQYF. V usage is TRBV6-2 or TRBV6-3 and J usage is TRBJ2-5, with no clear D. This CDR3 contains 12 residues. V was shortened by 6 bases and J by 5 bases, with 10 bases between the two germline ends. Germline values: CDR1 MNHEY, CDR2 SVGEGT.

This chain joins TRBV6-1 and TRBJ2-1; TRBD2 might be the D (5 bases). With 3 bases removed from V and 7 bases from J, the gap between germline ends came to 10 bases. The CDR3 runs 13 residues. Per the germline V gene, CDR1 is MNHNS and CDR2 is SASEGT. CDR3 region: CASSDRRGNEQFF. The CDR3 DNA follows: TGTGCCAGCAGTGACAGGAGAGGGAATGAGCAGTTCTTC.

In its sample, this clone was seen a few times. The J gene is TRBJ2-3, the V gene TRBV5-5; a possible D gene is TRBD2 (5 bases). CDR3 length: 15 amino acids. V dropped 3 bases and J dropped 6 bases, with 17 bases sitting between them. The germline gives CDR1 SGHKS, CDR2 YYEKEE (reference sequence). In DNA form, the CDR3 reads TGTGCCAGCAGCTACCTCGGCGGGCGTGCCGATACGCAGTATTTT. Amino acids: CASSYLGGRADTQYF.

This sequence joins TRBV4-3 and TRBJ1-2; tentative D call: TRBD1 (6 bases). Germline CDR1 and CDR2: LGHNA and YSLEER. The CDR3 contains 15 residues. V gave up 2 bases and J gave up 6 bases, with 16 bases separating them. CDR3 nucleotide sequence: TGCGCCAGCAGCCAATTACAGGGCACCACGGATGGCTACACCTTC. It specifies CASSQLQGTTDGYTF.

This chain links TRBV10-3 with TRBJ2-7; TRBD2 is a possible D gene (7 bases). The CDR3 runs to 15 residues. The germline V and J ends were trimmed by 2 bases and 2 bases, with 13 bases remaining between them. Germline loops: CDR1 ENHRY, CDR2 SYGVKD. CDR3 loop: CAISEKGGTPYEQYF. CDR3 sequence (DNA): TGTGCCATCAGTGAGAAGGGGGGGACGCCCTACGAGCAGTACTTC.